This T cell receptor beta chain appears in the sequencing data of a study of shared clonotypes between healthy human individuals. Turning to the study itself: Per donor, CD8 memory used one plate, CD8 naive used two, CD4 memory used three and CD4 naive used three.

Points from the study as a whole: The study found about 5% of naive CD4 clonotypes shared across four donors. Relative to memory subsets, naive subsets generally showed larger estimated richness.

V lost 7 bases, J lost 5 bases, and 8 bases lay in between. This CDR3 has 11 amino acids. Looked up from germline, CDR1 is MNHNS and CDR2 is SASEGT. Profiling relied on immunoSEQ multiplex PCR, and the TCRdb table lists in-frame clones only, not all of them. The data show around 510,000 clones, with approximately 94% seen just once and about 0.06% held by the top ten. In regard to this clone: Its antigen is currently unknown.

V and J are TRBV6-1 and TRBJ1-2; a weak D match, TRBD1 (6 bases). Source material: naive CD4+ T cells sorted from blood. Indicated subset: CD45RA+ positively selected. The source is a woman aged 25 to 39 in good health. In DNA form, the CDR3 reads TGTGCCAGCAACAGGGATTATGGCTACACCTTC. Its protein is CASNRDYGYTF.